Below, 26 T cell receptor beta chains from the same sample are listed, as sequenced in a study of early stage breast cancer tumors. Measured with immunoSEQ multiplex PCR; TCRdb has only the in-frame clones, and not every one. This table has tens of thousands of clones, approximately 83% appearing once. The sample comprised blood. These receptors were collected from a person aged 50 to 59 with breast cancer.

The chain couples TRBV27 to TRBJ1-2; D unresolved. The CDR3 loop spans 15 amino acids. Trimming left V 5 bases short and J 6 bases short, with 19 bases between. Germline V gene sequence: CDR1 MNHEY, CDR2 SMNVEV (reference sequence). CDR3 protein: CASSPRPGARDGYTF. CDR3 bases: TGTGCCAGCAGTCCCAGACCGGGAGCGCGGGATGGCTACACCTTC.

V is TRBV18 and J is TRBJ2-3; D ambiguous. V was pared by 5 bases and J by 0 bases, with 9 bases between. The CDR3 length is 14 residues. Germline V lookup: CDR1 KGHSH, CDR2 LQKENI. CDR3 nucleotide sequence: TGTGCCAGCTCAACCTTTACTAGCACAGATACGCAGTATTTT. This sequence encodes CASSTFTSTDTQYF.

J is TRBJ2-7 and V is TRBV11-2; 10 bases map to TRBD2. V shed 2 bases, J shed 6 bases, and the junction held 4 bases outside the gene matches. The CDR3 consists of 14 residues. The germline gives CDR1 SGHAT, CDR2 FQNNGV. CDR3 loop: CASSLRAGGLEQYF. CDR3 nucleotides: TGTGCCAGCAGCTTACGAGCGGGAGGGCTCGAGCAGTACTTC.

This clone was picked up a small number of times. The chain combines TRBV6-5 with TRBJ1-2; 10 bases are a match to TRBD1. Germline loops: CDR1 MNHEY, CDR2 SVGAGI. After removal of 6 bases from V and 6 bases from J, the junction contained 7 bases not matched to a gene. The CDR3 covers 14 residues. The CDR3 reads CASRRSGQGDGYTF. The CDR3 region has the DNA TGTGCCAGCAGGCGCAGCGGACAGGGGGATGGCTACACCTTC.

The J gene is TRBJ2-6, the V gene TRBV30, with D hard to call. CDR1 is GTSNPN, CDR2 SVGIG, per germline (reference sequence). Deletions cut 3 bases from V and 2 bases from J, with 5 bases between. The CDR3 spans 13 residues. The CDR3 spells CAWRGTGANVLTF. The CDR3 DNA is TGTGCCTGGAGGGGTACTGGGGCCAACGTCCTGACTTTC.

The CDR3 loop is CASSPSGQETQYF. The CDR3 DNA reads TGTGCCAGCTCACCTAGCGGGCAAGAGACCCAGTACTTC. The chain couples TRBV18 to TRBJ2-5; 7 nucleotides line up with TRBD2. The germline V gene encodes CDR1 KGHSH and CDR2 LQKENI. V lost 3 bases, J lost 2 bases, and 0 bases stayed unmatched. The CDR3 is made up of 13 amino acids.

This rearrangement joins TRBV2 to TRBJ1-1; TRBD1 matches 7 bases. This CDR3 has 12 residues. Looked up from germline, CDR1 is SNHLY and CDR2 is FYNNEI. V dropped 7 bases and J dropped 7; count of bases not matched to a gene: 6. CDR3 sequence reads: CASIEGAGEAFF. The DNA of the CDR3 is TGTGCCAGCATTGAGGGGGCAGGTGAAGCTTTCTTT. Looking up the rest from reference TRBV2 and TRBJ1-1 gives the full variable domain: EPEVTQTPSHQVTQMGQEVILRCVPISNHLYFYWYRQILGQKVEFLVSFYNNEISEKSEIFDDQFSVERPDGSNFTLKIRSTKLEDSAMYFCASIEGAGEAFFGQGTRLTVV.

V gene TRBV29-1 combines with J gene TRBJ1-5, with D possibly matching TRBD1 (5 bases). Deletions cut 3 bases from V and 3 bases from J, with 9 bases between. The CDR3 loop spans 13 amino acids. Germline CDR1 SQVTM, CDR2 ANQGSEA. CDR3 DNA sequence: TGCAGCGTTGAGGCGGGGGACAATCAGCCCCAGCATTTT. Its translation is CSVEAGDNQPQHF.

The rearrangement links TRBV5-6 to TRBJ2-3; D uncertain. V dropped 4 bases and J dropped 4 bases, with 7 bases sitting between them. The CDR3 covers 12 residues. Germline V gives CDR1 SGHDT, CDR2 YYEEEE. The CDR3 DNA reads as TGTGCCAGCAGCCCCCTCGCAGATACGCAGTATTTT. It translates to CASSPLADTQYF.

The chain has TRBV28 and TRBJ1-2, with D possibly TRBD1 on 5 matching bases. The germline V gene has CDR1 MDHEN and CDR2 SYDVKM. V was pared by 8 bases and J by 5 bases, with 12 bases between. CDR3 length: 12 amino acids. For the CDR3, the DNA is TGTGCCAGCGGGACGGGACTATATGGCTACACCTTC. It specifies CASGTGLYGYTF.

The chain joins TRBV27 to TRBJ2-7; the match to TRBD2 covers 8 bases. V was clipped by 5 bases and J by 0 bases; unmatched bases: 3. The CDR3 totals 14 residues. The V gene's germline CDR1 is MNHEY and CDR2 SMNVEV (reference sequence). The CDR3 nucleotides read TGTGCCAGCAGTCCCGGGACTAGCTCCTACGAGCAGTACTTC. This codes for CASSPGTSSYEQYF.

The gene calls are TRBV5-1 and TRBJ2-5; D uncertain. The CDR3 runs to 14 residues. Germline-derived CDR1 and CDR2 are SGHRS and YFSETQ. V dropped 5 bases and J dropped 5 bases, with 16 bases sitting between them. The CDR3 sequence is CASSLDGVWETQYF. CDR3 DNA sequence: TGCGCCAGCAGTCTTGACGGTGTTTGGGAGACCCAGTACTTC.

This clone has only a few counts. The V gene is TRBV28, the J gene TRBJ1-5, with D possibly TRBD1 on 5 matching bases. Germline loops: CDR1 MDHEN, CDR2 SYDVKM. Trimming shortened V by 3 bases and J by 9 bases, and 12 bases separated the two germline ends. The CDR3 runs to 13 residues. The CDR3: CASSFEEGLPQHF. The CDR3 nucleotides are TGTGCCAGCAGTTTTGAGGAGGGGTTGCCCCAGCATTTT.

In this sample, this clone turned up a few times. The V and J genes are TRBV6-6 and TRBJ1-2; no definite D call. The germline V and J ends were trimmed by 6 bases and 2 bases, with 10 bases remaining between them. This CDR3 has 13 residues. The germline V gene encodes CDR1 MNHNY and CDR2 SVGAGI (reference sequence). CDR3 nucleotides: TGTGCCAGCAGGTTATCAGGAAACTATGGCTACACCTTC. Amino acid sequence: CASRLSGNYGYTF.

The chain links TRBV6-6 to TRBJ2-7, with 9 bases matching TRBD1. Trimming removed 2 bases from V and 3 bases from J; junction bases left unmatched: 5. Germline V gene data show CDR1 as MNHNY and CDR2 as SVGAGI (reference sequence). The CDR3 has 15 amino acids. CDR3 sequence reads: CASSYPDRGDYEQYF. The CDR3 nucleotides read TGTGCCAGCAGTTACCCGGACAGGGGAGACTACGAGCAGTACTTC.

The V gene is TRBV10-2, the J gene TRBJ2-7, with 10 bases fitting TRBD1. V trimming: 5 bases; J trimming: 3 bases; junction bases outside the gene matches: 4. This CDR3 has 14 amino acids. Germline lookup yields CDR1 WSHSY and CDR2 SAAADI. The CDR3 DNA sequence: TGCGCCAGCAGTTTGGACAGGGGGTTCTACGAGCAGTACTTC. Translating it yields CASSLDRGFYEQYF.

J is TRBJ2-7 and V is TRBV4-1; D is unclear. Trimming removed 0 bases from V and 3 bases from J, with 18 bases in between. Germline lookup yields CDR1 MGHRA and CDR2 YSYEKL. This CDR3 region has 17 residues. The DNA of the CDR3 is TGCGCCAGCAGCCAAGATCCTGTCACAGTACTAAGCTACGAGCAGTACTTC. It yields the protein CASSQDPVTVLSYEQYF.

The V gene is TRBV6-1, the J gene TRBJ1-3, with 11 positions matching TRBD1. Per the germline V gene, CDR1 is MNHNS and CDR2 is SASEGT. V shed 3 bases and J 3 bases; nucleotides not matched to a gene: 7. This CDR3 comprises 17 residues. The DNA of the CDR3 is TGTGCCAGCAGTGAGAACCCCGGGACAGGGGGTGGAAACACCATATATTTT. Its translation is CASSENPGTGGGNTIYF.

The V gene is TRBV7-2, the J gene TRBJ2-5; D gene ambiguous. The CDR3 totals 15 residues. V lost 2 bases and J 4 bases, leaving 14 bases between the germline ends. Germline CDR1 reads SGHTA; CDR2 reads FQGNSA. The CDR3, as DNA: TGTGCCAGCAGCTTAAGTGGCCTAAACTTAGAGACCCAGTACTTC. It yields the protein CASSLSGLNLETQYF.

This sequence joins TRBV18 and TRBJ2-7; 10 positions match TRBD1. The CDR3 runs 14 residues. CDR1 and CDR2 (germline): KGHSH, LQKENI. Losses at the gene ends were 4 bases for V and 4 bases for J; bases not matched to a gene: 4. CDR3 coding DNA: TGTGCCAGCTCACAAGACAGGGGGCATTACGAGCAGTACTTC. Its translation is CASSQDRGHYEQYF.

This rearrangement joins TRBV4-1 to TRBJ2-5; D is possibly TRBD1 (5 bases). The V gene's germline CDR1 is MGHRA and CDR2 YSYEKL. The germline V and J ends were trimmed by 1 base and 3 bases, with 12 bases remaining between them. This CDR3 has 15 amino acids. CDR3 sequence: CASSQVGKGKETQYF. In nucleotides, the CDR3 is TGCGCCAGCAGCCAAGTGGGTAAGGGGAAAGAGACCCAGTACTTC.

This clone was counted between two and nine times. The V and J genes are TRBV19 and TRBJ2-4; D unresolved. Germline V lookup: CDR1 LNHDA, CDR2 SQIVND (reference sequence). The CDR3 runs to 15 residues. V gave up 1 base and J gave up 5 bases, with 12 bases separating them. In nucleotides, the CDR3 is TGTGCCAGTAGTATAGTCTGGCGTCCCCAAAACATTCAGTACTTC. Amino acid sequence: CASSIVWRPQNIQYF.

In its sample, this clone was seen a few times. This chain uses TRBV27 with TRBJ1-1; a possible D gene is TRBD1 (6 bases). The CDR3 is 15 residues long. CDR1 MNHEY and CDR2 SMNVEV come from the germline V gene (reference sequence). V lost 1 base and J lost 1, with 10 bases in between. CDR3 in DNA: TGTGCCAGCAGTTTATTTGGACAGTCGAACACTGAAGCTTTCTTT. Translated, it gives CASSLFGQSNTEAFF.

The chain combines TRBV15 with TRBJ2-5; 8 positions agree with TRBD1. Trimming at V came to 8 bases and at J to 4 bases, leaving 15 bases not matched to a gene. Germline-derived CDR1 and CDR2 are LNHNV and YYDKDF (reference sequence). CDR3 size: 16 residues. The CDR3 protein is CATEDRTGFEGETQYF. DNA for the CDR3: TGTGCCACCGAGGATCGGACAGGGTTTGAGGGAGAGACCCAGTACTTC.

This clone has a handful of counts. The gene calls are TRBV9 and TRBJ2-7; D is unresolved. The CDR3 extends over 13 amino acids. In germline, CDR1 is SGDLS, CDR2 YYNGEE. V was pared by 3 bases and J by 3 bases, with 10 bases between. CDR3 nucleotide sequence: TGTGCCAGCAGCGCGGACGGCTTCTACGAGCAGTACTTC. Its translation is CASSADGFYEQYF. Full variable domain (outside the CDR3, taken from reference TRBV9 and TRBJ2-7): DSGVTQTPKHLITATGQRVTLRCSPRSGDLSVYWYQQSLDQGLQFLIQYYNGEERAKGNILERFSAQQFPDLHSELNLSSLELGDSALYFCASSADGFYEQYFGPGTRLTVT.

The chain employs TRBV28 and TRBJ1-2, with 7 bases aligning to TRBD1. V shed 3 bases and J 8 bases; nucleotides not matched to a gene: 9. CDR1 and CDR2 from the germline V gene are MDHEN and SYDVKM. The CDR3 runs 14 residues. Here the CDR3 DNA reads TGTGCCAGCAGTTTTAGCCCTCGCAGGGGGGGCTACACCTTC. This sequence encodes CASSFSPRRGGYTF.